The sequence of this T cell receptor (beta chain) was determined in a study of CD8 T cells in Susac syndrome. Study results and limitations: Acknowledgment was made by the study that its TCR sequencing and HLA analysis involved a relatively small number of individuals.

The authors reverse transcribed about 0.5 to 1 ug RNA with random hexamers. TCRdb called the immunoSEQ multiplex PCR reads again in MiXCR, with one record for every CDR3 protein. The sample records approximately 140,000 distinct CDR3 sequences, 90% to 95% being singletons. Turning to this clonotype: Its antigen is still unknown.

This CDR3 contains 12 residues. Trimming removed 3 bases from V and 9 bases from J, with 8 bases in between. CDR1 and CDR2 (germline): LNHDA, SQIVND (reference sequence). TEMRA cells underwent FACS enrichment and CD8+ and CD4+ T cells underwent negative isolation. This chain joins TRBV19 and TRBJ2-2; D unclear. Material for sequencing was CD8+ T cells from PBMCs. The receptor comes from a human donor in good health. DNA for the CDR3: TGTGCCAGTAGTATCGGCAACCGGGAGCTGTTTTTT. Encoded protein: CASSIGNRELFF.